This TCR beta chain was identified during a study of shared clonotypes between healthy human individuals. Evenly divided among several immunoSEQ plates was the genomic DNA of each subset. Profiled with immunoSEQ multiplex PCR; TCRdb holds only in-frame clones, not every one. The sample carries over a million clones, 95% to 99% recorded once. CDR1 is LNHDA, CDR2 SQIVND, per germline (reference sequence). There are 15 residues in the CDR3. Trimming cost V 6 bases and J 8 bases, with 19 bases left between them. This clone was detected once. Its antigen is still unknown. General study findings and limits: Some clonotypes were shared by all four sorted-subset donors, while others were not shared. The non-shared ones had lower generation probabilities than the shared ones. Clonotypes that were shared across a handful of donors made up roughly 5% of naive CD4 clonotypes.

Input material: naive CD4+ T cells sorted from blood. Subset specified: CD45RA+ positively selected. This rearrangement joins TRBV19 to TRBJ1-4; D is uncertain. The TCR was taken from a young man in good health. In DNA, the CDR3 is TGTGCCAGTAGGAAAGCTCCGGGCCCGGGGGAAAAACTGTTTTTT. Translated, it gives CASRKAPGPGEKLFF.